This T cell receptor (beta chain) was sequenced during a study of CD8 T cells in Susac syndrome. Reverse transcription of about 0.5 to 1 ug RNA was carried out with random hexamers. By means of immunoSEQ multiplex PCR, TCR beta CDR3 spanning 54 Vbeta and 13 Jbeta underwent amplification. MiXCR was run by TCRdb on the immunoSEQ multiplex PCR reads, yielding one entry per CDR3 protein. The repertoire has a few hundred thousand distinct CDR3 sequences, around 84% of them found once; the top ten carry over 0.09%. V lost 4 bases and J 6 bases, leaving 4 bases between the germline ends. The CDR3 covers 11 residues. Germline CDR1 is SGDLS and CDR2 is YYNGEE.

The clonotype originates from a human donor with multiple sclerosis. V usage is TRBV9 and J usage is TRBJ2-2; no definite D call. Sequencing input: CD8+ T cells from PBMCs. CDR3 nucleotide sequence: TGTGCCAGCAGCCAGTCCGGGGAGCTGTTTTTT. The encoded protein is CASSQSGELFF. The full variable domain, its missing parts supplied by reference TRBV9 and TRBJ2-2, is DSGVTQTPKHLITATGQRVTLRCSPRSGDLSVYWYQQSLDQGLQFLIQYYNGEERAKGNILERFSAQQFPDLHSELNLSSLELGDSALYFCASSQSGELFFGEGSRLTVL.